The 11 T cell receptor beta chains in this list originate from one sample, sequenced in a study of cytomegalovirus exposure and HLA in healthy donors. Researchers ran the PCR with 60 Vbeta and 13 Jbeta primers. Repertoires were generated with immunoSEQ multiplex PCR, while TCRdb's copy carries only in-frame clones and drops some. The sample shows under 150,000 clones, less than 85% of them seen only once. Sequenced sample: PBMCs. Receptors were obtained from a man aged 35-49 years in good health and CMV-seropositive.

The rearrangement links TRBV10-3 to TRBJ2-2; tentative D call: TRBD1 (5 bases). CDR3 length: 14 residues. V was pared by 7 bases and J by 0 bases, with 9 bases between. In germline, CDR1 is ENHRY, CDR2 SYGVKD. CDR3: CAIKGITNTGELFF. DNA of the CDR3: TGTGCCATCAAGGGGATCACGAACACCGGGGAGCTGTTTTTT.

This clone was recorded a few times. The V gene is TRBV2, the J gene TRBJ2-7; 10 nucleotides line up with TRBD1. V was pared by 8 bases and J by 4 bases, with 8 bases of the junction left unmatched. This CDR3 comprises 14 residues. The V gene's germline CDR1 is SNHLY and CDR2 FYNNEI. The CDR3 DNA is TGTGCCAGCGGAGGACAGGGGGGAGGGTACGAGCAGTACTTC. Protein sequence: CASGGQGGGYEQYF.

The chain combines TRBV5-6 with TRBJ2-6, with 7 bases aligning to TRBD1. From germline, CDR1 is SGHDT and CDR2 YYEEEE. This CDR3 region has 19 residues. V shed 4 bases and J 0 bases; nucleotides not matched to a gene: 13. The CDR3 nucleotides are TGTGCCAGCAGCCCGGTGGGCACAGGGGTAAACTCTGGGGCCAACGTCCTGACTTTC. Residues: CASSPVGTGVNSGANVLTF.

V gene TRBV5-1 combines with J gene TRBJ1-1, with D tentatively TRBD1 (5 bases). The V end lost 4 bases, the J end lost 6 bases, and 16 bases lay between the germline ends. The CDR3 is 14 amino acids. Germline V gene lookup returns CDR1 SGHRS and CDR2 YFSETQ. CDR3 loop: CASSPDWGGAEAFF. The CDR3 DNA sequence: TGCGCCAGCAGCCCGGATTGGGGGGGGGCTGAAGCTTTCTTT.

The V call is TRBV7-9, the J call TRBJ1-2, with 11 bases identical to TRBD1. After removal of 0 bases from V and 6 bases from J, the junction contained 6 bases not matched to a gene. The germline V gene encodes CDR1 SEHNR and CDR2 FQNEAQ (reference sequence). This CDR3 spans 16 amino acids. CDR3 residues: CASSLAAGTGGDGYTF. The CDR3 coding sequence is TGTGCCAGCAGCTTAGCGGCGGGGACAGGGGGGGATGGCTACACCTTC.

This clone was seen only a few times. The rearrangement uses TRBV5-1 and TRBJ1-3; TRBD1 is a possible D gene (5 bases). Germline V gene data show CDR1 as SGHRS and CDR2 as YFSETQ. This CDR3 contains 16 residues. Trimming left V 2 bases short and J 0 bases short, with 12 bases between. Here the CDR3 DNA reads TGCGCCAGCAGCTTCTGGGGCCCTAGCTCTGGAAACACCATATATTTT. Amino acids: CASSFWGPSSGNTIYF.

The J gene is TRBJ1-5, the V gene TRBV7-8, with D unclear. The germline V gene has CDR1 SGHVS and CDR2 FQNEAQ. This CDR3 spans 15 amino acids. Between the trimmed V and J ends, which lost 5 bases and 2 bases, there was a span of 13 bases. CDR3 bases: TGTGCCAGCAGCCCCATTACTTTCGGCAATCAGCCCCAGCATTTT. It is translated as CASSPITFGNQPQHF.

The rearrangement uses TRBV2 and TRBJ1-4, with D unresolved. The CDR3 runs to 17 residues. Trimming took 2 bases from V and 0 from J, leaving 13 bases between them. Germline CDR1 reads SNHLY; CDR2 reads FYNNEI. CDR3 in DNA: TGTGCCAGCAGTGAACTTCTTTTAAGCCCAACTAATGAAAAACTGTTTTTT. It is translated as CASSELLLSPTNEKLFF.

The chain uses TRBV18 and TRBJ2-3, with D possibly TRBD2 on 6 matching bases. The CDR3 length is 16 residues. Trimming shortened V by 5 bases and J by 1 base, and 16 bases separated the two germline ends. Germline CDR1 is KGHSH and CDR2 is LQKENI. CDR3 bases: TGTGCCAGCTCAACCTATATCAGGGAGGGCACAGATACGCAGTATTTT. Amino acids: CASSTYIREGTDTQYF.

The V call is TRBV30, the J call TRBJ1-1, with 8 positions matching TRBD1. This CDR3 is built from 13 residues. Germline V gene lookup returns CDR1 GTSNPN and CDR2 SVGIG (reference sequence). V shed 8 bases and J 5 bases; nucleotides not matched to a gene: 10. The CDR3 DNA reads as TGTGCCACACCGGGACAGGCCGGGACTGAAGCTTTCTTT. Its protein product is CATPGQAGTEAFF.

V and J are TRBV6-1 and TRBJ2-7, with D perhaps matching TRBD1 (6 bases). The germline V and J ends were trimmed by 5 bases and 4 bases, with 9 bases remaining between them. The CDR3 runs 12 residues. Germline V gene sequence: CDR1 MNHNS, CDR2 SASEGT. The CDR3: CASSLTGYEQYF. Written as DNA, the CDR3 is TGTGCCAGCAGTCTAACAGGGTACGAGCAGTACTTC.